This T cell receptor (beta chain) was identified in a study of T cells in Graves' hyperthyroidism and ophthalmopathy. The TCR beta CDR3 regions underwent amplification using RNA transcripts as the source. A set of HTBI primers served as the primers for a first-round RT-PCR of the TCR CDR3. TCRdb reanalysed the multiplex PCR reads using MiXCR and keeps one entry per CDR3 protein. The table includes 560,000 or so distinct CDR3 sequences, about half detected once. This clonotype was detected only a few times. A read error may produce the germline difference seen at one junction end. Patients were aged 18 to 65, had disease duration under 2 months, and had newly diagnosed hyperthyroidism. Germline CDR1 is SGHAT and CDR2 is FQNNGV. This CDR3 region has 15 residues.

This sequence joins TRBV11-2 and TRBJ1-1; the D is unclear. The sample was peripheral blood or thyroid tissue (not recorded which). The receptor's source is a woman under 30 with Graves' hyperthyroidism. The CDR3 bases are TGCGCCAGCAGCCAAGATCTCTACACGAACACTGAAGCTTTCTTT. Translated, it gives CASSQDLYTNTEAFF.